Following are 28 T cell receptor beta chains from one sample sequenced in a study of T cell responses to AZD1222 COVID-19 vaccine. TCRdb's copy holds only in-frame clones and misses some; the assay was immunoSEQ multiplex PCR. The table has tens of thousands of clones, 80% to 85% seen once. Sequencing was performed on peripheral blood, taken on day 0 of AZD1222 vaccination. The receptors were gathered from an adult in good health.

The genes are TRBV5-5 and TRBJ1-5; D is possibly TRBD1 (5 bases). Germline V lookup: CDR1 SGHKS, CDR2 YYEKEE (reference sequence). Trimming stripped 3 bases from V and 0 bases from J, with 7 bases between. The CDR3 runs 14 residues. CDR3 nucleotide sequence: TGTGCCAGCAGCTGGCAGGGTAGCAATCAGCCCCAGCATTTT. It codes for CASSWQGSNQPQHF.

The chain has TRBV4-2 and TRBJ2-7; 8 bases map to TRBD2. The CDR3 runs to 17 residues. After removal of 0 bases from V and 1 base from J, the junction contained 8 bases not matched to a gene. CDR1 is LGHNA, CDR2 YNFKEQ, per germline. As DNA, the CDR3 is TGTGCCAGCAGCCAAGAACGGTCAGGCGGGGGGTCCTACGAGCAGTACTTC. Translation gives CASSQERSGGGSYEQYF.

The chain joins TRBV6-6 to TRBJ1-5, with 8 bases aligning to TRBD1. Germline CDR1 is MNHNY and CDR2 is SVGAGI (reference sequence). The CDR3 spans 17 residues. After removal of 5 bases from V and 0 bases from J, the junction contained 9 bases not matched to a gene. The CDR3 here is CASSRDRPPYSNQPQHF. Written as DNA, the CDR3 is TGTGCCAGCAGTCGGGACAGGCCCCCTTATAGCAATCAGCCCCAGCATTTT.

This clone was observed once. The chain has TRBV29-1 and TRBJ1-1; D is unresolved. Germline V CDR1 and CDR2: SQVTM, ANQGSEA. The CDR3 spans 12 residues. The V and J ends lost 2 bases and 5 bases respectively, with 9 bases between them. The CDR3 region has the DNA TGCAGCGTTGAATGGGCGGGGACTGAAGCTTTCTTT. This sequence encodes CSVEWAGTEAFF.

This clone occurred a few times. The chain couples TRBV5-4 to TRBJ2-1; D tentatively fits TRBD1 or TRBD2 (5 bases each). The CDR3 length is 14 residues. Germline-derived CDR1 and CDR2 are SGHNT and YYREEE (reference sequence). The V end lost 1 base, the J end lost 5 bases, and 10 bases lay between the germline ends. DNA of the CDR3: TGTGCCAGCAGCTTGTCCGGGGCCCACAATGAGCAGTTCTTC. This codes for CASSLSGAHNEQFF.

This sequence joins TRBV9 and TRBJ1-1; no reliable D call. The ends were cut back, 3 bases at V and 7 bases at J, with 10 bases in the middle. Per the germline V gene, CDR1 is SGDLS and CDR2 is YYNGEE. The CDR3 runs to 12 residues. The CDR3 bases are TGTGCCAGCAGCGGCGGGGTGGGTGAAGCTTTCTTT. Its translation is CASSGGVGEAFF.

The chain combines TRBV6-5 with TRBJ1-3; 7 nucleotides align to TRBD1. Germline V gene sequence: CDR1 MNHEY, CDR2 SVGAGI. This CDR3 is 14 amino acids long. The V gene end was trimmed by 6 bases and the J gene end by 2 bases; junction bases not matched to a gene: 4. The CDR3 protein is CASSLRGPGNTIYF. The DNA of the CDR3 is TGTGCCAGCAGCCTAAGGGGGCCTGGAAACACCATATATTTT.

The chain employs TRBV2 and TRBJ1-2; weak D call: TRBD1 (5 bases). V lost 3 bases and J lost 3, with 8 bases in between. The CDR3 contains 13 residues. CDR1 and CDR2 from the germline V gene are SNHLY and FYNNEI. The DNA of the CDR3 is TGTGCCAGCAGTGACGCGGGGGACTATGGCTACACCTTC. This codes for CASSDAGDYGYTF.

As DNA, the CDR3 is TGCGCCAGCAGCCTCCGGGACTCCATGGGCACAGATACGCAGTATTTT. It yields the protein CASSLRDSMGTDTQYF. The chain combines TRBV5-1 with TRBJ2-3, with D possibly being TRBD2 (6 bases). Trimming removed 4 bases from V and 1 base from J, with 16 bases in between. The CDR3 is 16 residues long. Germline CDR1 and CDR2: SGHRS and YFSETQ.

The chain links TRBV30 to TRBJ1-4; D not certain. Germline V CDR1 and CDR2: GTSNPN, SVGIG (reference sequence). The CDR3 has 15 residues. V was cut by 3 bases and J by 8 bases, with 19 bases left in between. CDR3 in DNA: TGTGCCTGGAGGGCCCCCGGCACGGGCGGGGAAAAACTGTTTTTT. Amino acids: CAWRAPGTGGEKLFF.

The chain joins TRBV14 to TRBJ2-3; D may be TRBD2 (5 bases). V was clipped by 4 bases and J by 0 bases, with 11 bases between them. From germline, CDR1 is SGHDN and CDR2 FVKESK. CDR3 size: 15 residues. The CDR3 spells CASSPGETSTDTQYF. The CDR3 nucleotides are TGTGCCAGCAGCCCCGGGGAAACTAGCACAGATACGCAGTATTTT.

The V and J genes are TRBV7-9 and TRBJ2-1; D might be TRBD2 (5 bases). Deletions cut 0 bases from V and 8 bases from J, with 11 bases between. The CDR3 covers 14 residues. Looked up from germline, CDR1 is SEHNR and CDR2 is FQNEAQ (reference sequence). The CDR3 reads CASSLAGVTHEQFF. CDR3 nucleotide sequence: TGTGCCAGCAGCTTAGCGGGAGTTACCCATGAGCAGTTCTTC.

This clone has a single count. The chain couples TRBV6-2 or TRBV6-3 to TRBJ1-1; a possible D gene is TRBD1 (5 bases). In germline, CDR1 is MNHEY, CDR2 SVGEGT. The V end lost 2 bases, the J end lost 1 base, and 8 bases lay between the germline ends. The CDR3 extends over 14 amino acids. The CDR3 spells CASSYPGSNTEAFF. CDR3 bases: TGTGCCAGCAGTTACCCAGGGTCGAACACTGAAGCTTTCTTT.

This chain uses TRBV9 with TRBJ1-6; D unclear. This CDR3 spans 15 amino acids. CDR1 is SGDLS, CDR2 YYNGEE, per germline. The V and J ends lost 3 bases and 2 bases respectively, with 9 bases between them. CDR3 DNA: TGTGCCAGCAGCGAGAGTCTTACCTATAATTCACCCCTCCACTTT. Residues: CASSESLTYNSPLHF.

The CDR3 DNA reads as TGTGCCAGCAGCGACCTAACAGGGGGCGATGGAAACACCATATATTTT. This translates into CASSDLTGGDGNTIYF. V and J are TRBV9 and TRBJ1-3; 9 nucleotides align to TRBD1. This CDR3 has 16 residues. V shed 3 bases and J 3 bases; nucleotides not matched to a gene: 7. Per germline, CDR1 SGDLS and CDR2 YYNGEE.

The chain employs TRBV5-4 and TRBJ2-2, with 7 bases matching TRBD1. Germline-derived CDR1 and CDR2 are SGHNT and YYREEE (reference sequence). J gave up 4 bases and V 4 bases, and 13 bases lay outside the gene matches. The CDR3 runs 17 residues. In DNA, the CDR3 is TGTGCCAGCAGCAGGGCTCAAGGGGGCGGTGGCACCGGGGAGCTGTTTTTT. Amino acids: CASSRAQGGGGTGELFF.

The J gene is TRBJ2-6, the V gene TRBV7-2; D is perhaps TRBD1 (5 bases). From germline, CDR1 is SGHTA and CDR2 FQGNSA. V lost 5 bases and J lost 0, with 8 bases in between. This CDR3 region has 15 residues. This CDR3 reads CASSRDSSGANVLTF. CDR3 sequence (DNA): TGTGCCAGCAGCCGCGACAGCTCTGGGGCCAACGTCCTGACTTTC.

The rearrangement uses TRBV4-2 and TRBJ1-5, with no clear D. The CDR3 has 14 residues. V was trimmed by 0 bases and J by 2 bases, leaving 5 bases between them. Germline assignment: CDR1 LGHNA and CDR2 YNFKEQ. This CDR3 is CASSQDEGNQPQHF. CDR3 nucleotides: TGTGCCAGCAGCCAAGATGAGGGCAATCAGCCCCAGCATTTT.

The chain is built from TRBV19 and TRBJ1-3; a weak D match, TRBD1 (6 bases). Germline CDR1 reads LNHDA; CDR2 reads SQIVND (reference sequence). V shed 6 bases and J shed 3 bases, with 18 bases lying between them. This CDR3 contains 16 residues. CDR3 sequence reads: CASRRQLPGDGNTIYF. Written as DNA, the CDR3 is TGTGCCAGTAGGCGCCAACTGCCAGGGGATGGAAACACCATATATTTT.

The chain recombines TRBV5-6 with TRBJ2-1; D is perhaps TRBD2 (6 bases). V lost 0 bases and J 14 bases, leaving 21 bases between the germline ends. CDR1 is SGHDT and CDR2 is YYEEEE in the germline V gene. This CDR3 is built from 15 residues. CDR3 nucleotide sequence: TGTGCCAGCAGCTTGGCCAACCGCGGGGCTAGTAGGGAGTTCTTC. Protein product: CASSLANRGASREFF.

This chain links TRBV4-3 with TRBJ1-1; D uncertain. V was cut by 4 bases and J by 0 bases, with 15 bases left in between. The CDR3 has 16 amino acids. Germline V gives CDR1 LGHNA, CDR2 YSLEER. The CDR3 loop reads CASSPPKGSMNTEAFF. CDR3 coding DNA: TGCGCCAGCAGCCCCCCAAAAGGGTCCATGAACACTGAAGCTTTCTTT.

The chain uses TRBV6-4 and TRBJ1-5; 8 positions match TRBD1. The CDR3 loop spans 17 amino acids. The germline CDR1 and CDR2 sequences are MRHNA and SNTAGT. The V and J ends lost 8 bases and 0 bases, in that order; junction bases with no gene match: 12. The CDR3 nucleotides are TGTGCCAGCGGGGGCCGGGACAGGAAGGATAGCAATCAGCCCCAGCATTTT. It translates to CASGGRDRKDSNQPQHF.

This clone was detected only once. The chain combines TRBV20-1 with TRBJ1-4; a possible D gene is TRBD1 (5 bases). V lost 6 bases to trimming and J lost 7 bases, with 9 bases between them. Germline V lookup: CDR1 DFQATT, CDR2 SNEGSKA (reference sequence). The CDR3 consists of 11 residues. The CDR3 here is CSAGGAEKLFF. In DNA, the CDR3 is TGCAGTGCCGGAGGGGCTGAAAAACTGTTTTTT.

This rearrangement joins TRBV6-5 to TRBJ1-2, with TRBD1 identical over 9 bases. Trimming took 0 bases from V and 6 from J; bases not matched to a gene: 5. CDR1 and CDR2 from the germline V gene are MNHEY and SVGAGI. The CDR3 length is 15 residues. Here the CDR3 reads CASSYSGQGSNGYTF. In nucleotides, the CDR3 is TGTGCCAGCAGTTACTCGGGACAGGGTTCGAATGGCTACACCTTC.

The chain recombines TRBV19 with TRBJ1-5, with D unresolved. CDR3 length equals 16 residues. V dropped 0 bases and J dropped 3 bases, with 12 bases sitting between them. Per germline, CDR1 LNHDA and CDR2 SQIVND (reference sequence). CDR3 DNA sequence: TGTGCCAGTAGTATAGACTTCGGGGTTAACAATCAGCCCCAGCATTTT. It yields the protein CASSIDFGVNNQPQHF.

The genes are TRBV3-1 (or the pseudogene TRBV3-2) and TRBJ2-1, with 10 bases matching TRBD2. Germline values: CDR1 LGHDT, CDR2 YNNKEL (reference sequence). There are 16 residues in the CDR3. V was clipped by 3 bases and J by 4 bases; unmatched bases: 6. CDR3 DNA: TGTGCCAGCAGCCAGGTGGCTAGCGGGGGATACAATGAGCAGTTCTTC. This encodes CASSQVASGGYNEQFF.

As concerns this clone: Different DNA sequences within this sample yield the same CDR3. This rearrangement joins TRBV7-2 to TRBJ2-7, with 9 bases identical to TRBD1. The germline V gene has CDR1 SGHTA and CDR2 FQGNSA. CDR3 size: 14 residues. V gave up 4 bases and J gave up 3 bases; unmatched junction bases: 4. CDR3 region: CASSSGTGYYEQYF. The DNA of the CDR3 is TGTGCCAGCAGCTCCGGGACAGGGTACTACGAGCAGTACTTC.

The V gene is TRBV11-2, the J gene TRBJ1-1, with D possibly being TRBD1 (5 bases). This CDR3 has 13 amino acids. V lost 1 base, J lost 6 bases, and 9 bases lay in between. Looked up from germline, CDR1 is SGHAT and CDR2 is FQNNGV. Here the CDR3 reads CASSLAGAAEAFF. In nucleotides, the CDR3 is TGTGCCAGCAGCTTAGCCGGGGCCGCTGAAGCTTTCTTT.